This TCR beta chain appears in the sequencing data of a study of cytotoxic CD8 clonotypes in ibrutinib-treated CLL. General study results and limits: At progression, clonality fell back toward baseline after rising at ibrutinib response.

The V end lost 3 bases, the J end lost 3 bases, and 21 bases lay between the germline ends. CDR1 and CDR2 from the germline V gene are MGHRA and YSYEKL. This CDR3 has 19 amino acids. A word on this clone: Its antigen is unknown.

The table came from immunoSEQ multiplex PCR; TCRdb's copy has only in-frame clones and leaves some out. This sample carries approximately 45,000 clones, 60% to 75% of them seen once, and the ten largest clones take around 13%. The chain uses TRBV4-1 and TRBJ1-6; no clear D gene. This clonotype was sampled from a human donor with chronic lymphocytic leukemia. The sequences come from PBMCs, collected after 12 months of ibrutinib treatment. The CDR3 sequence: CASSQAAASRLGYNSPLHF. The CDR3 DNA reads TGCGCCAGCAGCCAGGCGGCCGCCTCTCGACTGGGCTATAATTCACCCCTCCACTTT.